The 16 T cell receptor beta chains given below trace back to one sample, sequenced in a study of Ad26.COV2.S vaccination and SARS-CoV-2 variants (dated by TCRdb to the early 2020s). Library preparation was by the immunoSEQ multiplex PCR assay. As stored in TCRdb, this immuneACCESS dataset retains in-frame rearrangements with V and J assigned. A fraction of the clones does not appear; measured against another copy, unresolved V genes explain less than half of the discrepancy, and the remainder lacks a known reason. The sample table records around 250,000 clones; roughly 87% of these occur just once. The ten largest clonotypes hold nearly 3% of the sample. In light of the paper, this sample's treatment or condition label describes: around 19 received Ad26.COV2.S at low or high dose, single or two shots; roughly five received placebo; per-sample allocation not given. Repertoires of vaccine and placebo recipients were sequenced from samples collected on day 63 after the first injection.

The sequenced sample was peripheral blood, obtained in a trial of Ad26.COV2.S vaccine versus placebo. All receptors come from a person between 18 and 65 years old who received the Ad26.COV2.S COVID-19 vaccine or a placebo.

The chain has TRBV7-2 and TRBJ2-5, with D possibly matching TRBD2 (5 bases). Germline V gene sequence: CDR1 SGHTA, CDR2 FQGNSA. The CDR3 runs to 15 residues. Trimming removed 6 bases from V and 0 bases from J, with 14 bases in between. This CDR3 is CASRPDSPYQETQYF. Written as DNA, the CDR3 is TGTGCCAGCAGACCGGACTCCCCGTACCAAGAGACCCAGTACTTC.

V is TRBV19 and J is TRBJ2-7, with D perhaps TRBD2 (6 bases). The germline gives CDR1 LNHDA, CDR2 SQIVND (reference sequence). V shed 3 bases and J shed 0 bases, with 15 bases lying between them. The CDR3 totals 16 residues. CDR3 bases: TGTGCCAGTAGTATCTCAAGCTTGGGGGGCTCCTACGAGCAGTACTTC. As protein: CASSISSLGGSYEQYF. Full variable domain (remainder filled in from reference TRBV19 and TRBJ2-7): DGGITQSPKYLFRKEGQNVTLSCEQNLNHDAMYWYRQDPGQGLRLIYYSQIVNDFQKGDIAEGYSVSREKKESFPLTVTSAQKNPTAFYLCASSISSLGGSYEQYFGPGTRLTVT.

The genes are TRBV6-5 and TRBJ2-3; maybe TRBD1 (6 bases). The CDR3 consists of 15 residues. The ends were cut back, 6 bases at V and 0 bases at J, with 13 bases in the middle. The germline V gene has CDR1 MNHEY and CDR2 SVGAGI. CDR3 sequence: CASSLTGPSTDTQYF. CDR3 DNA sequence: TGTGCCAGCAGCCTGACAGGACCCAGCACAGATACGCAGTATTTT.

This clone was recorded once. The chain joins TRBV5-1 to TRBJ1-2, with 8 bases fitting TRBD1. V gave up 3 bases and J gave up 8 bases; unmatched junction bases: 12. CDR1 SGHRS and CDR2 YFSETQ come from the germline V gene. The CDR3 runs to 15 residues. Here the CDR3 DNA reads TGCGCCAGCAGCTCCGGTTCCCAGGGGGCATACGGCTACACCTTC. This codes for CASSSGSQGAYGYTF.

The V gene is TRBV24-1, the J gene TRBJ2-1, with 7 bases matching TRBD1. The CDR3 is 17 residues long. CDR1 is KGHDR and CDR2 is SFDVKD in the germline V gene. The V gene end was trimmed by 3 bases and the J gene end by 0 bases; junction bases not matched to a gene: 7. The DNA for the CDR3 is TGTGCCACCAGTGATCGACTCAGGGGGAGCTCCTACAATGAGCAGTTCTTC. Translation gives CATSDRLRGSSYNEQFF.

The gene calls are TRBV19 and TRBJ1-5, with D tentatively TRBD1 (5 bases). The V end was cut by 6 bases, the J end by 6 bases, with 18 bases between. CDR1 LNHDA and CDR2 SQIVND come from the germline V gene (reference sequence). The CDR3 totals 15 residues. CDR3 protein: CASSTTTGEGQPQHF. CDR3 nucleotide sequence: TGTGCCAGTAGCACTACCACGGGGGAGGGTCAGCCCCAGCATTTT. The entire variable domain, with the rest obtained from reference TRBV19 and TRBJ1-5, is as follows: DGGITQSPKYLFRKEGQNVTLSCEQNLNHDAMYWYRQDPGQGLRLIYYSQIVNDFQKGDIAEGYSVSREKKESFPLTVTSAQKNPTAFYLCASSTTTGEGQPQHFGDGTRLSIL.

J is TRBJ1-2 and V is TRBV9; D call uncertain. V lost 4 bases and J 6 bases, leaving 16 bases between the germline ends. CDR1 and CDR2 from the germline V gene are SGDLS and YYNGEE. The length of the CDR3 is 14 residues. DNA for the CDR3: TGTGCCAGCAGCAGCACCCTGGAAAGTAATGGCTACACCTTC. Its protein product is CASSSTLESNGYTF.

The CDR3 loop is CASNPVASGNNEQFF. In nucleotides, the CDR3 is TGTGCCAGCAATCCCGTGGCTAGCGGGAACAATGAGCAGTTCTTC. This rearrangement joins TRBV6-5 to TRBJ2-1; 9 bases map to TRBD2. V was pared by 7 bases and J by 5 bases, with 9 bases of the junction left unmatched. The CDR3 consists of 15 residues. Germline V gene sequence: CDR1 MNHEY, CDR2 SVGAGI.

The CDR3 spells CASSYSPRALNEQFF. The CDR3 DNA reads TGTGCCAGCAGTTACTCTCCCAGGGCACTCAATGAGCAGTTCTTC. The J gene is TRBJ2-1, the V gene TRBV6-5; D perhaps matches TRBD1 (5 bases). From germline, CDR1 is MNHEY and CDR2 SVGAGI. This CDR3 comprises 15 residues. Trimming left V 0 bases short and J 6 bases short, with 12 bases between.

V is TRBV5-1 and J is TRBJ2-1; TRBD1 aligns across 8 bases. V was clipped by 3 bases and J by 8 bases; unmatched bases: 13. The CDR3 has 16 amino acids. Germline CDR1 reads SGHRS; CDR2 reads YFSETQ. CDR3 DNA: TGCGCCAGCAGCTCAAAAGACGGGACAGGCCGGTATGAGCAGTTCTTC. Amino acid sequence: CASSSKDGTGRYEQFF.

This sequence joins TRBV7-9 and TRBJ2-5; 7 bases map to TRBD1. The germline V gene encodes CDR1 SEHNR and CDR2 FQNEAQ (reference sequence). V dropped 8 bases and J dropped 5; count of bases not matched to a gene: 8. CDR3 length equals 13 residues. DNA of the CDR3: TGTGCCAGCGCTAGACAGGGTCTGGAGACCCAGTACTTC. This encodes CASARQGLETQYF.

This chain uses TRBV7-2 with TRBJ2-1, with D perhaps TRBD2 (5 bases). This CDR3 contains 15 residues. V was cut by 2 bases and J by 6 bases, with 14 bases left in between. CDR1 and CDR2 from the germline V gene are SGHTA and FQGNSA. The CDR3 protein is CASSLFKVGGNEQFF. CDR3 coding DNA: TGTGCCAGCAGCTTATTTAAAGTAGGAGGCAATGAGCAGTTCTTC.

V usage is TRBV5-1 and J usage is TRBJ1-3, with TRBD1 as a possible D gene (5 bases). The CDR3 is 13 residues long. CDR1 is SGHRS, CDR2 YFSETQ, per germline. The ends were cut back, 7 bases at V and 9 bases at J, with 17 bases in the middle. CDR3 coding DNA: TGCGCCAGCCAGCTGAGAGGGACGGGCACCATATATTTT. It translates to CASQLRGTGTIYF.

A single count supports this clone. The gene calls are TRBV3-1 (or the pseudogene TRBV3-2) and TRBJ1-2; D gene ambiguous. Deletions cut 4 bases from V and 4 bases from J, with 13 bases between. Looked up from germline, CDR1 is LGHDT and CDR2 is YNNKEL (reference sequence). CDR3 length: 14 residues. CDR3 nucleotide sequence: TGTGCCAGCAGCCTGCTTTCCGGTGGCTATGGCTACACCTTC. As protein: CASSLLSGGYGYTF.

The CDR3 DNA follows: TGTGCCAGCAGCTCGTCCGGGACAGGGGGCGAAAAACTGTTTTTT. Its protein is CASSSSGTGGEKLFF. The rearrangement uses TRBV7-9 and TRBJ1-4; 12 bases are a match to TRBD1. This CDR3 spans 15 amino acids. CDR1 SEHNR and CDR2 FQNEAQ come from the germline V gene (reference sequence). The V gene end was trimmed by 4 bases and the J gene end by 8 bases; junction bases not matched to a gene: 5.

The gene calls are TRBV3-1 (or the pseudogene TRBV3-2) and TRBJ1-3; the D gene is possibly TRBD1 (5 bases). The CDR3 totals 16 residues. The ends were cut back, 6 bases at V and 2 bases at J, with 17 bases in the middle. The germline V gene encodes CDR1 LGHDT and CDR2 YNNKEL (reference sequence). The CDR3 DNA reads TGTGCCAGCAGTCCAAATGACAGACTGGCTGGAAACACCATATATTTT. It is translated as CASSPNDRLAGNTIYF.